The present T cell receptor (beta chain) was sequenced within a study of beta chain features in type 1 diabetes. Cell sorting via CD45RO/CCR7/CD25/CD127/CD95/CD27 was performed to obtain CD4+ naive, central memory, regulatory and stem cell-like memory cells. Germline CDR1 and CDR2: ENHRY and SYGVKD. The length of the CDR3 is 12 residues. V was cut by 11 bases and J by 6 bases, with 13 bases left in between. This clone has just a few counts. Its specificity is unknown. Every isolated RNA sample was fully reverse transcribed, so sequencing captured expressed TCRB transcripts. Assay: immunoSEQ multiplex PCR; the TCRdb copy retains only in-frame clones and omits some. The sample consists of 600,000 to 750,000 clones, 9.5% to 15% of them appearing once. Findings and caveats of the study: TCRB CDR3 length was moderately but significantly reduced in all four CD4+ subsets of Type 1 diabetes patients. With patients and controls alike, PCR might favor shorter templates to an equal degree.

The sequenced sample consisted of naive CD4+ T cells from blood. The sequence was obtained from a man aged 25 to 45 with type 1 diabetes. V usage is TRBV10-3 and J usage is TRBJ2-2; D tentatively reads TRBD1 or TRBD2 (6 bases each). The CDR3 is CALGGRAGELFF. CDR3 nucleotide sequence: TGTGCCCTTGGGGGGCGCGCCGGGGAGCTGTTTTTT.